This T cell receptor (beta chain) was sequenced during a study of neoadjuvant anti-PD-1 for oral cavity cancer. V lost 5 bases and J lost 0, with 4 bases in between. The CDR3 spans 13 residues. From germline, CDR1 is LNHDA and CDR2 SQIVND (reference sequence). Profiled with immunoSEQ multiplex PCR; TCRdb holds only in-frame clones, not every one. The sample gives 11,000 to 15,000 clones, about two thirds of which show up once; over 2% is in the top ten. This clone occurred a few times. Its target is not known. PBMCs were not maintained or expanded in culture before analysis. The study, taken as a whole, reports: Non-responders to neoadjuvant nivolumab had significantly more clonal PBMC T cells than responders.

This sequence was found in a person between 40 and 85 years old with oral cavity squamous cell carcinoma. This specimen consisted of PBMCs, obtained before nivolumab (anti-PD-1) treatment. This chain uses TRBV19 with TRBJ2-2; D gene ambiguous. CDR3 DNA: TGTGCCAGTAGTCCAACGAACACCGGGGAGCTGTTTTTT. Protein: CASSPTNTGELFF.